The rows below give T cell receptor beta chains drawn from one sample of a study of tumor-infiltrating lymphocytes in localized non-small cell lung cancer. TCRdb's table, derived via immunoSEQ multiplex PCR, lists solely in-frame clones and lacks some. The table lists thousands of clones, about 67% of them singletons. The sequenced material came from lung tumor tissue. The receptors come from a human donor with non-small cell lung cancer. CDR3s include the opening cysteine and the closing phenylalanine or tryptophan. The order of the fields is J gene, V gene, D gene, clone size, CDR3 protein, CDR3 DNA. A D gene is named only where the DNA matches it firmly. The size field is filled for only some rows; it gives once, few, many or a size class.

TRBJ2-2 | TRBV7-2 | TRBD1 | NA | CASSSHRDRGLTGELFF | TGTGCCAGCAGCTCGCACCGGGACAGGGGGCTTACCGGGGAGCTGTTTTTT
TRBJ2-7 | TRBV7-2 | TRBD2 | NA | CASSLDSSGKTYEQYF | TGTGCCAGCAGCTTAGACTCTAGCGGGAAGACCTACGAGCAGTACTTC
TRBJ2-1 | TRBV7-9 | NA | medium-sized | CASSPHGNEQFF | TGTGCCAGCAGCCCCCATGGTAATGAGCAGTTCTTC
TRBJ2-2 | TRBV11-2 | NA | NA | CASSLVGELFF | TGTGCCAGCAGCTTAGTCGGGGAGCTGTTTTTT
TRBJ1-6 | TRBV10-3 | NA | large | CAISHRGTETLHF | TGTGCCATCAGTCACCGGGGAACTGAGACCCTCCACTTT
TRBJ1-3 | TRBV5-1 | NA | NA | CASASGTAGNTIYF | TGCGCCAGCGCAAGCGGGACGGCTGGAAACACCATATATTTT
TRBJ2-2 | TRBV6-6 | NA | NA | CASSYHDRQVELFF | TGTGCCAGCAGTTACCACGACCGTCAAGTGGAGCTGTTTTTT
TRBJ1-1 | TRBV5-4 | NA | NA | CASSPTIEGATEAFF | TGTGCCAGCAGCCCAACGATAGAAGGGGCCACTGAAGCTTTCTTT
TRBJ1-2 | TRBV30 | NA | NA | CAWGTGTALPKIHTF | NA
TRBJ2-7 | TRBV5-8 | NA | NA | CASSRNGGTEQYF | TGTGCCAGCAGTCGGAACGGAGGGACCGAGCAGTACTTC
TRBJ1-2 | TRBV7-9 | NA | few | CASSLRAGDYGYTF | TGTGCCAGCAGCTTACGAGCAGGGGACTATGGCTACACCTTC
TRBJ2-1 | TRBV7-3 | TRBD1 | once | CASSTDRAHEQFF | TGTGCCAGCAGCACAGACAGGGCCCATGAGCAGTTCTTC
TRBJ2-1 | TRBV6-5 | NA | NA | CASSYSAGDNEQFF | TGTGCCAGCAGTTACTCTGCAGGGGACAATGAGCAGTTCTTC
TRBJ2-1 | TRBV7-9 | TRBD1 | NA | CASSLDRYNEQFF | TGTGCCAGCAGCTTGGACAGGTACAATGAGCAGTTCTTC
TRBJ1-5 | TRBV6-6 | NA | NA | CASSYGSNQPQHF | TGTGCCAGCAGTTATGGTAGCAATCAGCCCCAGCATTTT
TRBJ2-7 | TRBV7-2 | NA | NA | CASSLYRFYEQYF | TGTGCCAGCAGCTTGTACAGGTTCTACGAGCAGTACTTC
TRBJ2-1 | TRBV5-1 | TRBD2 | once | CASSSTSGGINYNEQFF | TGCGCCAGCAGCTCGACTAGCGGGGGGATCAACTACAATGAGCAGTTCTTC
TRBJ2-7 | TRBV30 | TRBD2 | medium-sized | CAWRTGTSGEASYEQYF | TGTGCCTGGAGGACCGGGACTAGCGGAGAGGCTTCCTACGAGCAGTACTTC
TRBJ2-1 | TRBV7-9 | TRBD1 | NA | CASTSKGAYLDHEQFF | TGTGCCAGCACCTCAAAGGGGGCCTACCTGGACCATGAGCAGTTCTTC
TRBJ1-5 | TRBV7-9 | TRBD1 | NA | CASSWTGDQPQHF | TGTGCCAGCAGCTGGACAGGGGATCAGCCCCAGCATTTT
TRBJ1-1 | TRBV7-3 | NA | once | CASSLGGDTEAFF | TGTGCCAGCAGCTTAGGCGGGGACACTGAAGCTTTCTTT
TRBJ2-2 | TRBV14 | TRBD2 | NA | CASRRGVSTGELFF | TGTGCCAGCCGCCGGGGGGTCAGCACCGGGGAGCTGTTTTTT
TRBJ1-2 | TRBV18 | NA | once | CASSGGNNYGYTF | TGTGCCAGCTCAGGGGGGAATAACTATGGCTACACCTTC
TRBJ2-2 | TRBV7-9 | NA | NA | CASSRGANTGELFF | TGTGCCAGCAGCAGGGGGGCGAACACCGGGGAGCTGTTTTTT
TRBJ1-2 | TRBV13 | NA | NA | CASVEGRGGYTF | TGTGCCAGCGTCGAAGGCAGGGGCGGCTACACCTTC
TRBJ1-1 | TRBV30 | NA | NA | CAWSADAENTEAFF | TGTGCCTGGAGTGCGGACGCCGAGAACACTGAAGCTTTCTTT
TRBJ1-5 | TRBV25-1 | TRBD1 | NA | CASSASGTAYQPQHF | TGTGCCAGCAGTGCATCCGGGACAGCCTATCAGCCCCAGCATTTT
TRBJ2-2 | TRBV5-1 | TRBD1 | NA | CASRSGGLNTGELFF | TGCGCCAGCAGATCAGGGGGCTTGAACACCGGGGAGCTGTTTTTT
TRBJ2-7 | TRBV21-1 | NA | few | CATKGAGEPYEQYF | TGTGCCACCAAGGGGGCGGGAGAGCCCTACGAGCAGTACTTC